This T cell receptor (beta chain) was retrieved from a study of early T cells in non-severe SARS-CoV-2 infection. Study in general: Sequencing input comprised bulk RNA from unsorted whole blood; chain pairing was not available. Study-level points and caveats: Private and CD4 specificities were missed by VDJdb matching, skewed to anti-spike CD8.

Germline trimming cut 0 bases from V and 7 bases from J; bases unmatched to any gene: 5. The CDR3 runs to 15 residues. Germline-derived CDR1 and CDR2 are SGHKS and YYEKEE (reference sequence). For this clonotype: The antigen remains unidentified.

In the library, individual cDNA molecules carried attached unique molecular identifiers. TCRdb reanalysed the 5' RACE reads using MiXCR and keeps one entry per CDR3 protein. Of about 36,000 distinct CDR3 sequences in the sample, 5% to 6% were seen once. The source material was whole blood. The sequence was obtained from an adult who was a healthcare worker with PCR-confirmed SARS-CoV-2 infection or an uninfected control (not recorded which). This chain links TRBV5-5 with TRBJ2-1; the match to TRBD2 covers 9 bases. CDR3 in DNA: TGTGCCAGCAGCTTGGAGGGCCTAGCGGGGAATGAGCAGTTCTTC. Translation gives CASSLEGLAGNEQFF. The whole variable domain, remainder taken from reference TRBV5-5 and TRBJ2-1, is DAGVTQSPTHLIKTRGQQVTLRCSPISGHKSVSWYQQVLGQGPQFIFQYYEKEERGRGNFPDRFSARQFPNYSSELNVNALLLGDSALYLCASSLEGLAGNEQFFGPGTRLTVL.